These 19 T cell receptor beta chains were all obtained from the same sample, sequenced in a study of human T cells and chemical hapten exposure. As to time point: pre-sensitization, week 0. Treatment given: therapeutic diphenylcyclopropenone sensitization with weekly scalp DPC. In TCRdb, the RACE reads were re-called with MiXCR into one record per CDR3 protein. The table shows about 110,000 distinct CDR3 sequences, with approximately 12% occurring only once. Material: whole blood, obtained in connection with sensitization to the hapten diphenylcyclopropenone (DPC). These receptor sequences come from a woman aged 45-65 years with alopecia areata. Some clones in this sample may be carry-over from other donors' samples.

This clonotype showed up many times. This chain uses TRBV24-1 with TRBJ2-1; TRBD1 or TRBD2 may be the D gene (5 bases each). V lost 3 bases and J 7 bases, leaving 15 bases between the germline ends. CDR3 length equals 15 residues. Germline CDR1 reads KGHDR; CDR2 reads SFDVKD. The CDR3 is CATSDGDVQKNEQFF. The CDR3 region has the DNA TGTGCCACCAGTGATGGGGACGTTCAAAAGAATGAGCAGTTCTTC.

CDR3 loop: CASRARERAGELFF. The CDR3 DNA follows: TGTGCCAGCAGAGCGCGGGAGAGGGCGGGGGAGCTGTTTTTT. The chain couples TRBV7-2 to TRBJ2-2; TRBD2 matches 7 bases. This CDR3 contains 14 residues. Germline CDR1 and CDR2: SGHTA and FQGNSA. The ends lost 6 bases at V and 8 bases at J; junction bases unmatched: 9.

In its sample, this clonotype was seen a few times. The chain has TRBV6-1 and TRBJ2-1, with 7 bases lining up with TRBD2. V shed 5 bases, J shed 2 bases, and the junction held 6 bases outside the gene matches. The V gene's germline CDR1 is MNHNS and CDR2 SASEGT. This CDR3 has 15 amino acids. The CDR3 reads CASSRTGTTYNEQFF. Written as DNA, the CDR3 is TGTGCCAGCAGTCGAACCGGGACTACCTACAATGAGCAGTTCTTC.

This clonotype was observed a few times. The chain links TRBV2 to TRBJ1-4; 11 bases are a match to TRBD1. The J segment lost 6 bases and the V segment lost 5 bases, leaving 2 bases of the junction unmatched. The germline V gene encodes CDR1 SNHLY and CDR2 FYNNEI. The CDR3 runs to 14 residues. The CDR3 loop is CASSWTGGDEKLFF. The CDR3 nucleotides are TGTGCCAGCAGTTGGACAGGGGGCGATGAAAAACTGTTTTTT. The variable domain in full, with the rest retrieved from reference TRBV2 and TRBJ1-4, is EPEVTQTPSHQVTQMGQEVILRCVPISNHLYFYWYRQILGQKVEFLVSFYNNEISEKSEIFDDQFSVERPDGSNFTLKIRSTKLEDSAMYFCASSWTGGDEKLFFGSGTQLSVL.

The chain uses TRBV20-1 and TRBJ2-2; 7 positions match TRBD2. Trimming took 1 base from V and 6 from J; bases not matched to a gene: 8. The CDR3 sequence is 15 residues long. In germline, CDR1 is DFQATT, CDR2 SNEGSKA (reference sequence). CDR3 amino acids: CSARAGGLSPGELFF. The CDR3 DNA reads as TGCAGTGCTAGAGCGGGGGGACTCTCCCCCGGGGAGCTGTTTTTT.

This chain joins TRBV6-2 or TRBV6-3 and TRBJ2-1; D not certain. V lost 2 bases and J lost 6, with 5 bases in between. Germline V gives CDR1 MNHEY, CDR2 SVGEGT. The CDR3 runs 12 residues. The CDR3 region has the DNA TGTGCCAGCAGTTACCCTCCCAATGAGCAGTTCTTC. This encodes CASSYPPNEQFF.

This clonotype was found a few times. The V and J genes are TRBV4-1 and TRBJ1-6; D is uncertain. V was pared by 0 bases and J by 0 bases, with 9 bases between. The germline gives CDR1 MGHRA, CDR2 YSYEKL. CDR3 length: 17 amino acids. The DNA of the CDR3 is TGCGCCAGCAGCCAAGATCCCGGAAGCTCCTATAATTCACCCCTCCACTTT. Encoded protein: CASSQDPGSSYNSPLHF.

This chain links TRBV19 with TRBJ2-1, with D unclear. Trimming removed 3 bases from V and 5 bases from J, with 2 bases in between. Germline V gene lookup returns CDR1 LNHDA and CDR2 SQIVND (reference sequence). The CDR3 is 11 residues long. The CDR3 nucleotides read TGTGCCAGTAGTATTGACAATGAGCAGTTCTTC. Protein: CASSIDNEQFF.

In its sample, this clonotype was seen many times. The chain couples TRBV11-2 to TRBJ1-2; D is possibly TRBD1 (5 bases). This CDR3 is built from 15 residues. V dropped 5 bases and J dropped 2 bases, with 15 bases sitting between them. The germline gives CDR1 SGHAT, CDR2 FQNNGV. CDR3 protein: CASSPLRGKNYGYTF. The CDR3 DNA follows: TGTGCCAGCAGCCCTCTGAGGGGCAAAAACTATGGCTACACCTTC.

The rearrangement links TRBV7-2 to TRBJ2-5; D may be TRBD1 (5 bases). V dropped 0 bases and J dropped 2 bases, with 16 bases sitting between them. The CDR3 is made up of 17 amino acids. From germline, CDR1 is SGHTA and CDR2 FQGNSA. This CDR3 is CASSLADWGEVQETQYF. The CDR3 nucleotides read TGTGCCAGCAGCTTAGCTGATTGGGGCGAGGTTCAAGAGACCCAGTACTTC.

Here the CDR3 DNA reads TGCAGTGCTTTCGACGGGGGGAAGACCTACGAGCAGTACTTC. Its protein is CSAFDGGKTYEQYF. The chain has TRBV20-1 and TRBJ2-7; TRBD2 matches 7 bases. Germline V gene lookup returns CDR1 DFQATT and CDR2 SNEGSKA (reference sequence). The CDR3 covers 14 residues. V shed 5 bases, J shed 2 bases, and the junction held 9 bases outside the gene matches.

The J gene is TRBJ1-4, the V gene TRBV29-1; D ambiguous. The length of the CDR3 is 15 residues. Between the trimmed V and J ends, which lost 4 bases and 5 bases, there was a span of 17 bases. Per the germline V gene, CDR1 is SQVTM and CDR2 is ANQGSEA. For the CDR3, the DNA is TGCAGCGTTGGGCCCCCACAAGGTGCCAATGAAAAACTGTTTTTT. Translation gives CSVGPPQGANEKLFF.

The chain uses TRBV11-2 and TRBJ2-7, with D maybe TRBD2 (5 bases). V lost 5 bases and J lost 0, with 14 bases in between. This CDR3 has 15 amino acids. Germline CDR1 reads SGHAT; CDR2 reads FQNNGV. The CDR3 region is CASSPRTDFSYEQYF. DNA of the CDR3: TGTGCCAGCAGCCCCCGGACGGACTTCTCCTACGAGCAGTACTTC.

This clonotype was seen a few times. The chain employs TRBV19 and TRBJ2-1; D is possibly TRBD1 (6 bases). The V gene lost 6 bases and the J gene lost 1 base, with 13 bases spanning the gap. Per germline, CDR1 LNHDA and CDR2 SQIVND (reference sequence). This CDR3 has 15 residues. CDR3 region: CASSSGTRSYNEQFF. CDR3 sequence (DNA): TGTGCCAGTAGCTCCGGGACAAGATCCTACAATGAGCAGTTCTTC.

CDR3 sequence: CSVEDVFLQYF. CDR3 DNA sequence: TGCAGCGTTGAAGATGTTTTCCTTCAGTACTTC. V and J are TRBV29-1 and TRBJ2-4; D remains unclear. Trimming left V 0 bases short and J 11 bases short, with 8 bases between. This CDR3 is 11 amino acids long. The germline gives CDR1 SQVTM, CDR2 ANQGSEA.

This chain links TRBV6-2 or TRBV6-3 with TRBJ2-2, with 9 bases lining up with TRBD1. The CDR3 covers 14 residues. J lost 4 bases, V lost 7 bases, and 4 bases had no gene match. Germline loops: CDR1 MNHEY, CDR2 SVGEGT. The CDR3: CASKGQGITGELFF. The CDR3 coding sequence is TGTGCCAGCAAGGGACAGGGAATCACCGGGGAGCTGTTTTTT.

This clonotype was recorded many times. The chain joins TRBV5-1 to TRBJ2-2; no firm D call. Germline V CDR1 and CDR2: SGHRS, YFSETQ. CDR3 length: 15 residues. Trimming removed 4 bases at V and 7 bases at J, with 17 bases between. The chain's CDR3 is CASSIVPLLNGELFF. CDR3 nucleotides: TGCGCCAGCAGCATCGTCCCGCTCCTCAACGGGGAGCTGTTTTTT.

This clonotype was detected many times. This chain joins TRBV7-9 and TRBJ2-1, with D perhaps matching TRBD2 (6 bases). Trimming shortened V by 2 bases and J by 9 bases, and 17 bases separated the two germline ends. This CDR3 is built from 15 residues. Germline CDR1 reads SEHNR; CDR2 reads FQNEAQ (reference sequence). CDR3 residues: CASSLIVHAGTEQFF. In DNA, the CDR3 is TGTGCCAGCAGCTTAATAGTCCACGCGGGGACTGAGCAGTTCTTC.

The V call is TRBV7-2, the J call TRBJ1-4; D is possibly TRBD1 (5 bases). Germline V gene sequence: CDR1 SGHTA, CDR2 FQGNSA. The CDR3 spans 13 residues. The V and J ends lost 6 bases and 6 bases respectively, with 11 bases between them. The CDR3 is CASSLPGDEKLFF. In DNA, the CDR3 is TGTGCCAGCAGTTTGCCGGGGGATGAAAAACTGTTTTTT.